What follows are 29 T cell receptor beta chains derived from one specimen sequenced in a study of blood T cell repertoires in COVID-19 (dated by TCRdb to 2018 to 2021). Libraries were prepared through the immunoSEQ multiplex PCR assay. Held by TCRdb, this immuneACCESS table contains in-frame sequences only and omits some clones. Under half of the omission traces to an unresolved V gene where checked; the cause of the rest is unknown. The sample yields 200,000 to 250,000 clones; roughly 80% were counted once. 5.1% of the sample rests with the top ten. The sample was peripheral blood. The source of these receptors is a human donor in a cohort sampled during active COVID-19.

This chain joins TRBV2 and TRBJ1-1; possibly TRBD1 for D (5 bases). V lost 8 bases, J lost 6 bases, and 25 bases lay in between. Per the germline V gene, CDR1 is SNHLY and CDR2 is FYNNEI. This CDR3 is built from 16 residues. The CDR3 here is CASGSGTDLLGAEAFF. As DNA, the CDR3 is TGTGCCAGCGGCTCCGGGACTGACCTCTTAGGGGCTGAAGCTTTCTTT.

As DNA, the CDR3 is TGTGCCAGCAGCTCCGGGACATTACTCTACAATGAGCAGTTCTTC. It yields the protein CASSSGTLLYNEQFF. The rearrangement links TRBV5-6 to TRBJ2-1, with a tentative D call TRBD1 (6 bases). Germline V gene sequence: CDR1 SGHDT, CDR2 YYEEEE. The V gene lost 3 bases and the J gene lost 3 bases, with 13 bases spanning the gap. The CDR3 covers 15 residues.

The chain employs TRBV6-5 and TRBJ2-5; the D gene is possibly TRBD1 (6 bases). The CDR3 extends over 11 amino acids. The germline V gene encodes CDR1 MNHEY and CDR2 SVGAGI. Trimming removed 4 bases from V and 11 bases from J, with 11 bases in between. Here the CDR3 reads CASSLDSLQYF. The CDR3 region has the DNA TGTGCCAGCAGTTTGGACAGCTTGCAGTACTTC.

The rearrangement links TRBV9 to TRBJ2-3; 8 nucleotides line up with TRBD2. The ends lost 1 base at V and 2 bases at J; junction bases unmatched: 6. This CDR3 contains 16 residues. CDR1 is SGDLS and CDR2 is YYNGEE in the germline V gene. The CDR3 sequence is CASSVSGGGLTDTQYF. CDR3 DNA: TGTGCCAGCAGCGTATCCGGGGGGGGCCTCACAGATACGCAGTATTTT.

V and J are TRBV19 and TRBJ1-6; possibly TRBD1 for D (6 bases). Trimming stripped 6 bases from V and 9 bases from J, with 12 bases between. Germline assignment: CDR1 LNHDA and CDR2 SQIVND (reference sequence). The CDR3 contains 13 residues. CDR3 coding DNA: TGTGCCAGTAGGCAGGGGTCCGGTTCACCCCTCCACTTT. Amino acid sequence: CASRQGSGSPLHF.

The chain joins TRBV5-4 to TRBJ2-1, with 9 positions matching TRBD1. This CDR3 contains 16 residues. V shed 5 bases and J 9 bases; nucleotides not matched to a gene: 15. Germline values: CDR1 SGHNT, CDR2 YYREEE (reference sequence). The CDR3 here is CASSHDPGQGNGEQFF. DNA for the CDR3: TGTGCCAGCAGTCATGACCCTGGACAGGGGAACGGTGAGCAGTTCTTC.

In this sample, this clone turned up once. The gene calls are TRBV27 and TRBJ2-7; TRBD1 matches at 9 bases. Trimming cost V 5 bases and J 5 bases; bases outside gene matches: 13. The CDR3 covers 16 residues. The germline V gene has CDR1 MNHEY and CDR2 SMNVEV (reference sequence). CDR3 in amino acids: CASSHPLGQGVNEQYF. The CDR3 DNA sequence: TGTGCCAGCAGTCACCCCTTGGGACAGGGTGTCAACGAGCAGTACTTC.

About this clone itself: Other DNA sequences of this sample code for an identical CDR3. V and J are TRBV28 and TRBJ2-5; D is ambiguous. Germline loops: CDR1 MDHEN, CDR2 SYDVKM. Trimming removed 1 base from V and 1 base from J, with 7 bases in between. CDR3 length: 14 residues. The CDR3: CASSLYAGQETQYF. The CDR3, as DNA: TGTGCCAGCAGTTTATATGCAGGCCAAGAGACCCAGTACTTC.

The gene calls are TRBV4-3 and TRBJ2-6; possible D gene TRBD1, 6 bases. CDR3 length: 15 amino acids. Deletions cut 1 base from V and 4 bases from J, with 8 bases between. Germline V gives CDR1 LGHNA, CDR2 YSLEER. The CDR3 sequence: CASSQAGTGANVLTF. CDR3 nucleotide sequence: TGCGCCAGCAGCCAAGCAGGGACAGGGGCCAACGTCCTGACTTTC.

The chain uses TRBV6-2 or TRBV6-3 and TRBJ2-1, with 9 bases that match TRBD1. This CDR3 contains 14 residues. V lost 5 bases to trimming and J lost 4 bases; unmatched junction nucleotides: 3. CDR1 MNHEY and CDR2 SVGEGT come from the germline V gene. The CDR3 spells CASSRQGGYNEQFF. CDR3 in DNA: TGTGCCAGCAGTCGACAGGGGGGTTACAATGAGCAGTTCTTC.

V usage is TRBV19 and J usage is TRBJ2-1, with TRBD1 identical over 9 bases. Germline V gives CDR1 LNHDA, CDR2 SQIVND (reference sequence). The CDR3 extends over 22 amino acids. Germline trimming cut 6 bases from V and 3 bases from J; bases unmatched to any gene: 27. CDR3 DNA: TGTGCCAGTAGCAGGACAGGGGCGGGGGCTAGCGGCCTAGCCTCTGTCTACAATGAGCAGTTCTTC. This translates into CASSRTGAGASGLASVYNEQFF.

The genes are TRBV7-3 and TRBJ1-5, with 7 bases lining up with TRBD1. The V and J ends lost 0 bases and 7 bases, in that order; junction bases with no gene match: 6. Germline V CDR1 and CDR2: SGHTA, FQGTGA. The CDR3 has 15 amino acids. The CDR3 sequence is CASSLTVTGVQPQHF. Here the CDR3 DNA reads TGTGCCAGCAGCTTAACGGTCACAGGGGTACAGCCCCAGCATTTT. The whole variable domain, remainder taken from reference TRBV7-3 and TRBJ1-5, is GAGVSQTPSNKVTEKGKYVELRCDPISGHTALYWYRQSLGQGPEFLIYFQGTGAADDSGLPNDRFFAVRPEGSVSTLKIQRTERGDSAVYLCASSLTVTGVQPQHFGDGTRLSIL.

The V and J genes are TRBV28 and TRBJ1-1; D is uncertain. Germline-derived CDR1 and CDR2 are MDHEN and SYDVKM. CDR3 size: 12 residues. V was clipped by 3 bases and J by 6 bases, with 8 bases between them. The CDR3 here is CASSFGSAEAFF. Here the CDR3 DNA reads TGTGCCAGCAGTTTTGGGAGCGCTGAAGCTTTCTTT.

Written as DNA, the CDR3 is TGTGCCAGCATAGCGGGAGGTTACAATGAGCAGTTCTTC. This encodes CASIAGGYNEQFF. The V and J genes are TRBV5-6 and TRBJ2-1; 10 nucleotides match TRBD2. CDR3 length: 13 residues. The junction had 1 base not matched to a gene; V was cut back by 6 bases and J by 4 bases. CDR1 is SGHDT and CDR2 is YYEEEE in the germline V gene.

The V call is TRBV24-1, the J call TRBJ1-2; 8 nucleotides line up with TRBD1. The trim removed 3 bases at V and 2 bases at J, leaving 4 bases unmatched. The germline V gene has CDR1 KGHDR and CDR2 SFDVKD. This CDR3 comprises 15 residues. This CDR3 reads CATSDVGQENYGYTF. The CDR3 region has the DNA TGTGCCACCAGTGATGTGGGACAGGAAAACTATGGCTACACCTTC.

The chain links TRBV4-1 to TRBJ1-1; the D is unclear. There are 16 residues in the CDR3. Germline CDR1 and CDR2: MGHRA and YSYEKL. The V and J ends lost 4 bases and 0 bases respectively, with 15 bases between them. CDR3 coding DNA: TGCGCCAGCAGCCTCTCCCCCCCAGGCATGAACACTGAAGCTTTCTTT. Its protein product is CASSLSPPGMNTEAFF.

This CDR3 reads CASSQDPGKLYEQYF. Written as DNA, the CDR3 is TGTGCCAGCAGCCAGGACCCCGGGAAACTCTACGAGCAGTACTTC. The chain joins TRBV4-2 to TRBJ2-7, with D tentatively TRBD2 (5 bases). Trimming took 3 bases from V and 3 from J, leaving 15 bases between them. Germline CDR1 LGHNA, CDR2 YNFKEQ. CDR3 length: 15 amino acids.

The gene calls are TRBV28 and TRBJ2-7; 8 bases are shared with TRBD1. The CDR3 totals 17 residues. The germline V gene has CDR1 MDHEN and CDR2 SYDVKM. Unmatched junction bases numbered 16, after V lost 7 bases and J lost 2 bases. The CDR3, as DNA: TGTGCCAGCACCTCACTAGGACAGGGAACGAGGGCCTACGAGCAGTACTTC. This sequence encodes CASTSLGQGTRAYEQYF.

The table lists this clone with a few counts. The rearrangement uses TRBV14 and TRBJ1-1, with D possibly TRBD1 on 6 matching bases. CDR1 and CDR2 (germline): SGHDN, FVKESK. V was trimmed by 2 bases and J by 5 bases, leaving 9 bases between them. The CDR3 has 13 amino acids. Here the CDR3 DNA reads TGTGCCAGCAGCCAACAGGGGCTAACTGAAGCTTTCTTT. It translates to CASSQQGLTEAFF.

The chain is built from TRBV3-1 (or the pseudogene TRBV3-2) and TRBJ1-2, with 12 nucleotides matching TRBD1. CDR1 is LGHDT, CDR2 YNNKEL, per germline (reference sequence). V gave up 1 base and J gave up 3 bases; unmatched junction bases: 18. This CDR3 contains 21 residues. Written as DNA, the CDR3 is TGTGCCAGCAGCCAAGGCAGCCGAATAAGGGACAGGGGGCGTCTTGACTATGGCTACACCTTC. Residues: CASSQGSRIRDRGRLDYGYTF.

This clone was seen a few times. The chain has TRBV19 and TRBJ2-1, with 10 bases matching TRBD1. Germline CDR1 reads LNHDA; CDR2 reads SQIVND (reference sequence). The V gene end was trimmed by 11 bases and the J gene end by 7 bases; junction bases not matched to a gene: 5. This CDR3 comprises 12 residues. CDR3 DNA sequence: TGTGCCTCGGGACAGGGGAAGAATGAGCAGTTCTTC. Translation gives CASGQGKNEQFF.

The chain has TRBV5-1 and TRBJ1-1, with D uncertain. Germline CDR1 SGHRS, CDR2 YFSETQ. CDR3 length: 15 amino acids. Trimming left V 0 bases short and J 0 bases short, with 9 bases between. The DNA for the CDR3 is TGCGCCAGCAGCTTGGGCCAGGTTATGAACACTGAAGCTTTCTTT. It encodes CASSLGQVMNTEAFF. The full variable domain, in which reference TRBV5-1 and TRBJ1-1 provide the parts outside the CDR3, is KAGVTQTPRYLIKTRGQQVTLSCSPISGHRSVSWYQQTPGQGLQFLFEYFSETQRNKGNFPGRFSGRQFSNSRSEMNVSTLELGDSALYLCASSLGQVMNTEAFFGQGTRLTVV.

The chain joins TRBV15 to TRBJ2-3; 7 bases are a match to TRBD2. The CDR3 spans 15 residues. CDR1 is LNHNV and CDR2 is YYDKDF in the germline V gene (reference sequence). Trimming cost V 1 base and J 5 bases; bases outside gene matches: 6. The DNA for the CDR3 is TGTGCCACCAGCAGAGGGCGGGAGCGGGGAGATACGCAGTATTTT. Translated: CATSRGRERGDTQYF.

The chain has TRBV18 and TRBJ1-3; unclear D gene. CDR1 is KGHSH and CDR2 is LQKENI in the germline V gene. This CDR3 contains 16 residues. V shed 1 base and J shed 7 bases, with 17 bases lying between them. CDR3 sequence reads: CASSPLHQSSGNTIYF. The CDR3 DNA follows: TGTGCCAGCTCACCACTTCACCAGTCCTCCGGGAACACCATATATTTT.

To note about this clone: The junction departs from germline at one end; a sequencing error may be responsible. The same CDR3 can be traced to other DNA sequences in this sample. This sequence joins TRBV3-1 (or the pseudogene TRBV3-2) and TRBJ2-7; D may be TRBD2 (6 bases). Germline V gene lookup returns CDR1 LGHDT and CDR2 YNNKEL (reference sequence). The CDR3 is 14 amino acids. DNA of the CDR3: TGTGCCAGCAGCCAAGATCTGGGCTCGGGGGAGCAGTACTTT. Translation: CASSQDLGSGEQYF.

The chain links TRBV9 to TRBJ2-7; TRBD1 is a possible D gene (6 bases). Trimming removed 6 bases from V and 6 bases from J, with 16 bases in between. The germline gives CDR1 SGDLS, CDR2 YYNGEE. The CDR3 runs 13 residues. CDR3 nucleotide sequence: TGTGCCAGCAATTCACAGGGCGGGCTCGAGCAGTACTTC. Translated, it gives CASNSQGGLEQYF.

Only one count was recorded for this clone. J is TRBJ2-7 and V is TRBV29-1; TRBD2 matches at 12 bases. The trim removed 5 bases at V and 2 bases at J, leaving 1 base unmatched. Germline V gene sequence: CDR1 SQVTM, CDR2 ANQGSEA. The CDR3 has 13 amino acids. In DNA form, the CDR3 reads TGCAGCGTTAGGACTAGCGGGACCTACGAGCAGTACTTC. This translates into CSVRTSGTYEQYF.

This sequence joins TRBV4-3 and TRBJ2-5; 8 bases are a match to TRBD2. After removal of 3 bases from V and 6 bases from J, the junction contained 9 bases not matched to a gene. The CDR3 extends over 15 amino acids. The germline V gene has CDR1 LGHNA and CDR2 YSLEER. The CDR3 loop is CASSHDSGKEKTQYF. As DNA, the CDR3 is TGCGCCAGCAGCCACGATAGCGGGAAGGAAAAGACCCAGTACTTC.

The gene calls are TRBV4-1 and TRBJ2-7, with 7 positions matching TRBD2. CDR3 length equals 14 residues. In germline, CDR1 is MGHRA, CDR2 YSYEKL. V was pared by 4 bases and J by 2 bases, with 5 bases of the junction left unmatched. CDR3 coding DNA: TGCGCCAGCAGCCCGGCGGGAGATCCCTACGAGCAGTACTTC. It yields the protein CASSPAGDPYEQYF.